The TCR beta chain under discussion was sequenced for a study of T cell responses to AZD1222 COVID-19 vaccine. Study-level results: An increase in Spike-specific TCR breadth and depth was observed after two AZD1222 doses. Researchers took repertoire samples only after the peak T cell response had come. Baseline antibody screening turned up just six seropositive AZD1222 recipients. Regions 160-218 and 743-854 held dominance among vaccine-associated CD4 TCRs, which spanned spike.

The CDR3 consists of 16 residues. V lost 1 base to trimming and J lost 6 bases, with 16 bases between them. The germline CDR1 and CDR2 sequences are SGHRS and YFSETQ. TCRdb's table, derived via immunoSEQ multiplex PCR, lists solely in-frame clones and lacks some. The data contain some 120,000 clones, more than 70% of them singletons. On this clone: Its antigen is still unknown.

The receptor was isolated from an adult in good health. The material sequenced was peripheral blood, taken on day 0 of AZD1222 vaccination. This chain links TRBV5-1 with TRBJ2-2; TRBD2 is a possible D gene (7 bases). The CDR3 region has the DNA TGCGCCAGCAGCTTGCCGCGGGGGCCCCTTCCCGGGGAGCTGTTTTTT. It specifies CASSLPRGPLPGELFF.